The sequence of this T cell receptor (beta chain) was determined in a study of T cell repertoires in cytomegalovirus infection. In the study overall: Public TCR beta signatures provided an indication of both CMV infection and a matching HLA type.

Germline CDR1 is MNHEY and CDR2 is SMNVEV (reference sequence). The junction had 5 bases not matched to a gene; V was cut back by 3 bases and J by 4 bases. The CDR3 covers 14 residues. TCRdb independently ran MiXCR on the reads; one entry per CDR3 protein. The top ten clones hold 13% of a sample with approximately 390,000 distinct CDR3 sequences, about 32% of them seen once. Findings and caveats of the study: Ex vivo responses were dominated by HLA-C-restricted CMV-specific TCR beta clonotypes. Public TCR beta family frequency separated CMV-and-HLA carriers, including in an independent cohort.

As concerns this clonotype: Its cognate antigen is unknown.

The receptor comes from a human donor in good health (CMV status not recorded). Some clones in this sample may be carry-over from other donors' samples. The sample consisted of cultured PBMCs, taken from culture after CMV antigen stimulation. The chain combines TRBV27 with TRBJ1-1; 7 nucleotides agree with TRBD1. The CDR3 sequence: CASSFSGGGTEAFF. The CDR3 DNA sequence: TGTGCCAGCAGTTTCTCAGGGGGTGGCACTGAAGCTTTCTTT.